This T cell receptor beta chain was documented in a study of OX40 agonist ivuxolimab in advanced cancers. Looking at the study overall: The patients got ivuxolimab, which is an agonistic anti-OX40 (CD134) antibody. Overall study results and limits: Some patients without response likewise showed low normalized clonal expansion. On average, CD8+ T cells showed a greater number of expanded clones than CD4+.

The V gene's germline CDR1 is LNHDA and CDR2 SQIVND (reference sequence). The CDR3 runs 11 residues. Trimming left V 7 bases short and J 4 bases short, with 7 bases between. This clone was recorded only once. The antigen remains unidentified. Patients had blood sampled at baseline and again on cycle 4 day 1 and cycle 7 day 1. Assay used: immunoSEQ multiplex PCR; TCRdb lists only in-frame clones, some missing. The table has 83,000 or so clones, about 88% seen once. The sequence came from an adult with an advanced solid tumor such as melanoma, head and neck, liver or kidney cancer. Sequencing used CD4+ or CD8+ T cells sorted from blood, obtained in a trial of the OX40 agonist ivuxolimab. The rearrangement joins TRBV19 to TRBJ1-1; D is unclear. The CDR3 region is CASILSTEAFF. CDR3 coding DNA: TGTGCCAGTATTCTAAGCACTGAAGCTTTCTTT.